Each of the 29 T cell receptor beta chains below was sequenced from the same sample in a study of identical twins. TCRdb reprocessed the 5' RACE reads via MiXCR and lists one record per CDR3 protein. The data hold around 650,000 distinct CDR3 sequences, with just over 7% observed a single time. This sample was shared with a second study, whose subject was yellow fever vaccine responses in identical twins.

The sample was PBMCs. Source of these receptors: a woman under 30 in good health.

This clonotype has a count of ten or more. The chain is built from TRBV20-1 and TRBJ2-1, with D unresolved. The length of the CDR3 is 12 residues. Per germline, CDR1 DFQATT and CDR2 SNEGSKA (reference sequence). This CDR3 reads CGQTGNYNEQFF. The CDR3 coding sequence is TGCGGTCAGACGGGTAACTACAATGAGCAGTTCTTC.

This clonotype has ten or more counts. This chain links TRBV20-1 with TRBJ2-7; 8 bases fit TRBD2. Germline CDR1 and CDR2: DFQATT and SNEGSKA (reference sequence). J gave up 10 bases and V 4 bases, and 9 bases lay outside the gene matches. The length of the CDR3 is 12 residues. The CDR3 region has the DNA TGCAGTGCTACCCCCCGCGGGGGGACCCAGTACGTC. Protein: CSATPRGGTQYV.

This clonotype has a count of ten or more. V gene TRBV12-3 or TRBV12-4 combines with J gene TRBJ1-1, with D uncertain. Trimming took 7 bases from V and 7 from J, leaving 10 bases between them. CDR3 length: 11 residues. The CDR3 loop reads CASKYGREAFF. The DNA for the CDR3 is TGTGCCAGCAAGTACGGGCGTGAAGCTTTCTTT.

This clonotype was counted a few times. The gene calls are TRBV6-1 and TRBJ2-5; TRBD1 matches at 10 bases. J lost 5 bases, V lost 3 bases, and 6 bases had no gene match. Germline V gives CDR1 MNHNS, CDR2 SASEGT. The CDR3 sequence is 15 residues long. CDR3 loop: CASSDPGQGQETQYF. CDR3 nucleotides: TGTGCCAGCAGTGACCCGGGACAGGGGCAGGAGACCCAGTACTTC.

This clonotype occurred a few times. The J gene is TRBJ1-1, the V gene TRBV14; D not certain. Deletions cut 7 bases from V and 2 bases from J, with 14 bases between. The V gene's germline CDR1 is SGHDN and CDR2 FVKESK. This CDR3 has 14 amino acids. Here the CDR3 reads CASNPSLTNTEAFF. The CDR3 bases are TGTGCCAGCAACCCGTCATTGACTAACACTGAAGCTTTCTTT.

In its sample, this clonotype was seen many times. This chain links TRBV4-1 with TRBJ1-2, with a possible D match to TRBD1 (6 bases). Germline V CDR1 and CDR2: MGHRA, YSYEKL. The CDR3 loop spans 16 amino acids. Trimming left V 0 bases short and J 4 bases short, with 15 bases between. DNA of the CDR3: TGCGCCAGCAGCCAAGAGATAACGGGGGCGGCCTATGGCTACACCTTC. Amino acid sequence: CASSQEITGAAYGYTF.

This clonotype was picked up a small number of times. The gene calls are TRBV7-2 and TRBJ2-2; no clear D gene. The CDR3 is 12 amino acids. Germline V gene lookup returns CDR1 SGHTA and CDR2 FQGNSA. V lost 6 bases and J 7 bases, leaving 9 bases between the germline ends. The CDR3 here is CASRVVGGELFF. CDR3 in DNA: TGTGCCAGCAGGGTGGTGGGCGGGGAGCTGTTTTTT.

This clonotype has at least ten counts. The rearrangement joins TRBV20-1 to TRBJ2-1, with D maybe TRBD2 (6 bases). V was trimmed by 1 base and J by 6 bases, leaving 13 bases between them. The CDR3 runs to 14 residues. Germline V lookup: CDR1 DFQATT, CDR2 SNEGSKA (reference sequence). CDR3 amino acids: CSARGGETANEQFF. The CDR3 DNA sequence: TGCAGTGCTAGAGGGGGGGAAACGGCCAATGAGCAGTTCTTC.

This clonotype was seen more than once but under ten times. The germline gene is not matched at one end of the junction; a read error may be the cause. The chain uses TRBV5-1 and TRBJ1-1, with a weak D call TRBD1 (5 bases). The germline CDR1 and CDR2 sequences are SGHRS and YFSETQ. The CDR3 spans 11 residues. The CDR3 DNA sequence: TGCGCCAGCAGCTTTGACAGTGAAGTTTTCTTT. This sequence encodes CASSFDSEVFF.

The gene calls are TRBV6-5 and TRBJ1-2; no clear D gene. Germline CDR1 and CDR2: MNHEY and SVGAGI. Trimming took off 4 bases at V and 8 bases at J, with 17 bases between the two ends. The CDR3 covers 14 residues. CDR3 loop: CASSSGSRLGGYTF. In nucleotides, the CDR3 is TGTGCCAGCAGTTCCGGGAGCAGACTTGGCGGCTACACCTTC.

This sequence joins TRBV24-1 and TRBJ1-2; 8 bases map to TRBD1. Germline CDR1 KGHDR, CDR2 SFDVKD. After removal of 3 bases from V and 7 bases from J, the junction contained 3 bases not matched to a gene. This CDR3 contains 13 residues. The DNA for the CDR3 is TGTGCCACCAGTGATCCAGACAGGGGTGGCTACACCTTC. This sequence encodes CATSDPDRGGYTF.

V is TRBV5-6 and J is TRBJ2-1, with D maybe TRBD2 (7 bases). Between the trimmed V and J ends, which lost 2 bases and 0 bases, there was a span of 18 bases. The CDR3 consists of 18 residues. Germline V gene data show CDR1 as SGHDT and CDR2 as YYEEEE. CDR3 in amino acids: CASSFEGGGLSSYNEQFF. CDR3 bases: TGTGCCAGCAGCTTTGAGGGGGGGGGCCTGAGCTCCTACAATGAGCAGTTCTTC.

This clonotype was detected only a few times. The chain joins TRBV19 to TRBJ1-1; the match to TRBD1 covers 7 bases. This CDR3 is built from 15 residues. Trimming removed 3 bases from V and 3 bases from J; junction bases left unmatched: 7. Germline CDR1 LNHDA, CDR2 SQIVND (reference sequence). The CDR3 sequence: CASSMADRPYTEAFF. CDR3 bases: TGTGCCAGTAGTATGGCGGACAGGCCCTACACTGAAGCTTTCTTT.

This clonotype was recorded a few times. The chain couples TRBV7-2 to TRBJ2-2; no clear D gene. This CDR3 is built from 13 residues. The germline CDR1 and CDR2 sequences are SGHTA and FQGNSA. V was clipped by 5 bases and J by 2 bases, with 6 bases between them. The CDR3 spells CASSEFNTGELFF. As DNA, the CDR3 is TGTGCCAGCAGCGAATTTAACACCGGGGAGCTGTTTTTT. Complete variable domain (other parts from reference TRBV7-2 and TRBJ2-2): GAGVSQSPSNKVTEKGKDVELRCDPISGHTALYWYRQSLGQGLEFLIYFQGNSAPDKSGLPSDRFSAERTGGSVSTLTIQRTQQEDSAVYLCASSEFNTGELFFGEGSRLTVL.

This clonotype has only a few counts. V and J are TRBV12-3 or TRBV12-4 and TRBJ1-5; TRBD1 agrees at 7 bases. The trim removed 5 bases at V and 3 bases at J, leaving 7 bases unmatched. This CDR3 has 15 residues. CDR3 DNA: TGTGCCAGCAGTCTCGACAGGGAAACCAATCAGCCCCAGCATTTT. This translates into CASSLDRETNQPQHF.

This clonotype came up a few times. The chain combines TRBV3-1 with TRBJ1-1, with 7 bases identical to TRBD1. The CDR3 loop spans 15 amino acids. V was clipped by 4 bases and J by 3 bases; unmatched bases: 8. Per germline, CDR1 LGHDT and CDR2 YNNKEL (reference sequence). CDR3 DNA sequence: TGTGCCAGCAGCCCGGGGCCAGGGGGGCACACTGAAGCTTTCTTT. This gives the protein CASSPGPGGHTEAFF.

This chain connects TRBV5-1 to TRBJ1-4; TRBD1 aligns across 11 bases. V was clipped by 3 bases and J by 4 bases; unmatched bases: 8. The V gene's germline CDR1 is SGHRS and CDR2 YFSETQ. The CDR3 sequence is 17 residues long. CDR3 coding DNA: TGCGCCAGCAGCTGGACAGGGGGCGACTTCGGTAATGAAAAACTGTTTTTT. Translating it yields CASSWTGGDFGNEKLFF.

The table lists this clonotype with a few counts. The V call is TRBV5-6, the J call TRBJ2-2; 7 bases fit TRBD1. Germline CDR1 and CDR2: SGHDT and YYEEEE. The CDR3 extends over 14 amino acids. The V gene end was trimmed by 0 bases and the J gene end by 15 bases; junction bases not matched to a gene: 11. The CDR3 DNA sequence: TGTGCCAGCAGCTTGGTCCTTGGGACAGAAAAGATGTTTTTT. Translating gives CASSLVLGTEKMFF.

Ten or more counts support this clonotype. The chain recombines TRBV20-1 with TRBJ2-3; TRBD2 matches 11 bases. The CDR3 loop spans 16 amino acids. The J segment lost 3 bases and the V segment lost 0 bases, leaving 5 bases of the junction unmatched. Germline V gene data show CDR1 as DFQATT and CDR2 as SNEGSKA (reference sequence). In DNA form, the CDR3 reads TGCAGTGCTAGAGATTCCGGGACTAGCGGTACAGATACGCAGTATTTT. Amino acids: CSARDSGTSGTDTQYF.

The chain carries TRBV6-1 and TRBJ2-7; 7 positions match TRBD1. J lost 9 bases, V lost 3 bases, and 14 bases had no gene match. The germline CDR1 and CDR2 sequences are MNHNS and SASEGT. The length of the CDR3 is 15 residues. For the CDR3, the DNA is TGTGCCAGCAGTGACGTACAGGGGTTACTACGCGGGCAGTACTTC. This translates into CASSDVQGLLRGQYF.

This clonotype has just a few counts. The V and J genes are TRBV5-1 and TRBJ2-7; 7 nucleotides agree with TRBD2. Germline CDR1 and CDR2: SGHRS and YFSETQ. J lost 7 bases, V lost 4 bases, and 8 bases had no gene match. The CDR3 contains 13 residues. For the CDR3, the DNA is TGCGCCAGCAGCGACGGTTGGGGGGGTGAGCAGTACGTC. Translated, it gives CASSDGWGGEQYV.

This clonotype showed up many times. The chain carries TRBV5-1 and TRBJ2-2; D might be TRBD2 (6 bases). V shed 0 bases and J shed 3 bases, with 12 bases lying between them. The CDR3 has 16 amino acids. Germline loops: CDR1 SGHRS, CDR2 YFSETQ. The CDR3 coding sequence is TGCGCCAGCAGCTTGGCCGGGGGTTCCCACACCGGGGAGCTGTTTTTT. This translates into CASSLAGGSHTGELFF.

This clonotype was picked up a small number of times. DNA for the CDR3: TGTGCCAGCAGCCCGGGGGTTTGGGGAAACACCATATATTTT. Translation: CASSPGVWGNTIYF. This chain joins TRBV7-2 and TRBJ1-3; tentative D call: TRBD1 (5 bases). Germline CDR1 and CDR2: SGHTA and FQGNSA. V lost 5 bases and J lost 4, with 12 bases in between. There are 14 residues in the CDR3.

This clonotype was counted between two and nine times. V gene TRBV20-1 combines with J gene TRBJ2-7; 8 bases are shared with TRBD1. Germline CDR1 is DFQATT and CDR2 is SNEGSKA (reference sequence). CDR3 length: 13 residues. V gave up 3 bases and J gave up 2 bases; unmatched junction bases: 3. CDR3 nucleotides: TGCAGTGCTAGTCGACAGGGGACCTACGAGCAGTACGTC. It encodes CSASRQGTYEQYV.

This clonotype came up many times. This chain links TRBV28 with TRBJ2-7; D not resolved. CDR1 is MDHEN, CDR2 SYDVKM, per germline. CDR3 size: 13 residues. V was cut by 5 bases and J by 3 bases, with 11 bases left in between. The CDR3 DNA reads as TGTGCCAGCAGTCCGCCGGGTCGCTACGAGCAGTACTTC. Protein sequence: CASSPPGRYEQYF.

This CDR3 is CASSPGTGSNEQYV. The CDR3 DNA follows: TGTGCCAGCAGCCCTGGGACAGGGTCAAACGAGCAGTACGTC. The rearrangement uses TRBV7-9 and TRBJ2-7; 9 bases agree with TRBD1. V lost 5 bases, J lost 5 bases, and 7 bases stayed unmatched. CDR1 and CDR2 (germline): SEHNR, FQNEAQ (reference sequence). This CDR3 has 14 residues.

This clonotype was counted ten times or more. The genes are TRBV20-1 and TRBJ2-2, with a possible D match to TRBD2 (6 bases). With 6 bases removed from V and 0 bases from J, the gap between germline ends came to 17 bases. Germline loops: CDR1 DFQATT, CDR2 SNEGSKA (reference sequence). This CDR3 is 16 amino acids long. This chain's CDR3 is CSAAQAGRANTGELFF. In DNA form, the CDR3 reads TGCAGTGCAGCTCAGGCGGGACGAGCGAACACCGGGGAGCTGTTTTTT.

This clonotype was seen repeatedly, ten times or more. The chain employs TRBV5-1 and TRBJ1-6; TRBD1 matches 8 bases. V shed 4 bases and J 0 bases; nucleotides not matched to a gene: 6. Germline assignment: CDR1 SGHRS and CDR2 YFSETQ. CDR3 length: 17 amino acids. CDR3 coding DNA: TGCGCCAGCAGCCGGGACAGGCAAAGCTCCTATAATTCACCCCTCCACTTT. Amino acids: CASSRDRQSSYNSPLHF.

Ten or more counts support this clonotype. The CDR3 region is CASSLEGASLSGGYTF. In nucleotides, the CDR3 is TGTGCCAGCAGCTTGGAGGGGGCGAGCCTTAGCGGGGGCTACACCTTC. The V call is TRBV5-5, the J call TRBJ1-2; 7 bases map to TRBD1. The V gene end was trimmed by 0 bases and the J gene end by 8 bases; junction bases not matched to a gene: 13. Germline CDR1 reads SGHKS; CDR2 reads YYEKEE (reference sequence). This CDR3 is built from 16 residues.